The 15 T cell receptor beta chains below all came from one sample that was sequenced in a study of T cell responses to AZD1222 COVID-19 vaccine (dated by TCRdb to the early 2020s). To prepare the library, the immunoSEQ multiplex PCR assay was applied. TCRdb holds this immuneACCESS table with in-frame rearrangements only. Some clones are missing; in checked studies, unresolved V genes explain under half, and the rest has no known cause. The sample profile shows roughly 70,000 clones; roughly four fifths of them were found once. The ten largest clones take up under 6% of the sample. The time point label corresponds to: baseline before first vaccination. Specimen: peripheral blood, collected on day 0 of AZD1222 vaccination. The receptors shown here come from an adult in good health.

This clone was seen only a few times. V and J are TRBV10-3 and TRBJ1-3; D unclear. This CDR3 is built from 15 residues. V was shortened by 4 bases and J by 2 bases, with 12 bases between the two germline ends. Germline V gene sequence: CDR1 ENHRY, CDR2 SYGVKD. The CDR3 is CAISGPTSPGNTIYF. The DNA of the CDR3 is TGTGCCATCAGTGGCCCTACATCGCCTGGAAACACCATATATTTT.

The chain carries TRBV6-1 and TRBJ1-1; D is undetermined. Germline loops: CDR1 MNHNS, CDR2 SASEGT. V was shortened by 3 bases and J by 5 bases, with 13 bases between the two germline ends. The CDR3 is made up of 14 amino acids. DNA for the CDR3: TGTGCCAGCAGTGATAGTATGGGGATGACTGAAGCTTTCTTT. This gives the protein CASSDSMGMTEAFF.

Here the CDR3 reads CAWSGTGGNTEAFF. CDR3 DNA: TGTGCCTGGAGCGGGACAGGGGGGAACACTGAAGCTTTCTTT. The J gene is TRBJ1-1, the V gene TRBV30; the match to TRBD1 covers 11 bases. With 3 bases clipped from V and 1 base from J, the junction kept 1 base outside the gene matches. CDR1 GTSNPN and CDR2 SVGIG come from the germline V gene (reference sequence). CDR3 length: 14 amino acids.

The chain has TRBV5-4 and TRBJ2-1; perhaps TRBD1 as D (7 bases). Trimming stripped 2 bases from V and 8 bases from J, with 17 bases between. In germline, CDR1 is SGHNT, CDR2 YYREEE (reference sequence). This CDR3 has 15 amino acids. CDR3 residues: CASSFFRGATDEQFF. CDR3 nucleotide sequence: TGTGCCAGCAGCTTCTTCAGGGGGGCAACGGATGAGCAGTTCTTC. The variable domain in full, completed from reference TRBV5-4 and TRBJ2-1, reads ETGVTQSPTHLIKTRGQQVTLRCSSQSGHNTVSWYQQALGQGPQFIFQYYREEENGRGNFPPRFSGLQFPNYSSELNVNALELDDSALYLCASSFFRGATDEQFFGPGTRLTVL.

This clone was counted a few times. J is TRBJ1-1 and V is TRBV7-2; D gene unclear. V lost 5 bases to trimming and J lost 4 bases, with 8 bases between them. Germline V gives CDR1 SGHTA, CDR2 FQGNSA. The CDR3 spans 12 residues. The CDR3 sequence: CASSPVVTEAFF. The DNA for the CDR3 is TGTGCCAGCAGCCCGGTCGTCACTGAAGCTTTCTTT.

V is TRBV4-3 and J is TRBJ2-7; D is perhaps TRBD2 (5 bases). The germline gives CDR1 LGHNA, CDR2 YSLEER. The germline V and J ends were trimmed by 4 bases and 0 bases, with 16 bases remaining between them. The CDR3 spans 16 residues. The CDR3 DNA sequence: TGCGCCAGCAGCCCCTATACGGGGTCGAGCTCCTACGAGCAGTACTTC. This encodes CASSPYTGSSSYEQYF.

The genes are TRBV6-5 and TRBJ1-6; a weak D match, TRBD1 (6 bases). CDR3 length: 16 residues. The germline V gene encodes CDR1 MNHEY and CDR2 SVGAGI. The germline V and J ends were trimmed by 4 bases and 5 bases, with 15 bases remaining between them. CDR3 residues: CASSFLGQLHNSPLHF. CDR3 sequence (DNA): TGTGCCAGCAGTTTCCTAGGACAGCTTCATAATTCACCCCTCCACTTT.

The rearrangement links TRBV7-2 to TRBJ2-3; 11 bases are a match to TRBD2. CDR1 is SGHTA, CDR2 FQGNSA, per germline. After removal of 3 bases from V and 3 bases from J, the junction contained 8 bases not matched to a gene. The CDR3 spans 17 residues. Here the CDR3 reads CASSFRLTSGVTDTQYF. In DNA, the CDR3 is TGTGCCAGCAGCTTTAGGTTGACTAGCGGGGTGACAGATACGCAGTATTTT. The full variable domain, in which reference TRBV7-2 and TRBJ2-3 provide the parts outside the CDR3, is GAGVSQSPSNKVTEKGKDVELRCDPISGHTALYWYRQSLGQGLEFLIYFQGNSAPDKSGLPSDRFSAERTGGSVSTLTIQRTQQEDSAVYLCASSFRLTSGVTDTQYFGPGTRLTVL.

This clone was recorded only once. The V gene is TRBV11-2, the J gene TRBJ2-5; the D call may be TRBD1 or TRBD2 (7 bases each). Germline V gene sequence: CDR1 SGHAT, CDR2 FQNNGV. The CDR3 consists of 14 residues. The V gene lost 5 bases and the J gene lost 6 bases, with 16 bases spanning the gap. In DNA, the CDR3 is TGTGCCAGCAGCCCCGACAGGGAGGGAAAGACCCAGTACTTC. Amino acid sequence: CASSPDREGKTQYF.

The chain is built from TRBV6-2 or TRBV6-3 and TRBJ1-2, with 7 bases matching TRBD1. This CDR3 has 15 residues. V shed 6 bases, J shed 0 bases, and the junction held 7 bases outside the gene matches. Germline V lookup: CDR1 MNHEY, CDR2 SVGEGT. Here the CDR3 DNA reads TGTGCCAGCAGCAACAGGGGCGCGCCTAACTATGGCTACACCTTC. Its translation: CASSNRGAPNYGYTF.

This chain links TRBV2 with TRBJ2-1; unclear D gene. V was pared by 6 bases and J by 8 bases, with 8 bases between. In germline, CDR1 is SNHLY, CDR2 FYNNEI. CDR3 length: 11 residues. DNA of the CDR3: TGTGCCAGCAGCCTATACGATGAGCAGTTCTTC. Translating gives CASSLYDEQFF. Filled out from reference TRBV2 and TRBJ2-1, the complete variable domain reads EPEVTQTPSHQVTQMGQEVILRCVPISNHLYFYWYRQILGQKVEFLVSFYNNEISEKSEIFDDQFSVERPDGSNFTLKIRSTKLEDSAMYFCASSLYDEQFFGPGTRLTVL.

This clone has just one count. This chain uses TRBV5-8 with TRBJ1-2, with D uncertain. CDR3 length equals 14 residues. Deletions cut 0 bases from V and 4 bases from J, with 10 bases between. In germline, CDR1 is SGHTS, CDR2 YDEGEE. CDR3 nucleotides: TGTGCCAGCAGCTTGGGACTTACCCTCTATGGCTACACCTTC. Translating it yields CASSLGLTLYGYTF.

This chain links TRBV11-2 with TRBJ2-7; 7 nucleotides align to TRBD1. Germline CDR1 and CDR2: SGHAT and FQNNGV. CDR3 length equals 18 residues. The J segment lost 2 bases and the V segment lost 4 bases, leaving 17 bases of the junction unmatched. CDR3 protein: CASSSPPLLNRGTYEQYF. CDR3 in DNA: TGTGCCAGCAGCTCTCCTCCCCTTTTAAACAGGGGTACCTACGAGCAGTACTTC.

The chain couples TRBV7-6 to TRBJ2-1; 12 nucleotides line up with TRBD2. Unmatched junction bases numbered 16, after V lost 5 bases and J lost 8 bases. This CDR3 has 18 residues. The germline gives CDR1 SGHVS, CDR2 FNYEAQ. The CDR3 DNA is TGTGCCAGCAGCCTTAGCGGGCTAGCGGGGGGGCATTGGGATGAGCAGTTCTTC. The encoded protein is CASSLSGLAGGHWDEQFF.

The V and J genes are TRBV2 and TRBJ1-5; the D gene is possibly TRBD1 (5 bases). There are 14 residues in the CDR3. Germline CDR1 and CDR2: SNHLY and FYNNEI. V lost 6 bases and J 4 bases, leaving 13 bases between the germline ends. CDR3 residues: CASSSGRGNQPQHF. CDR3 nucleotides: TGTGCCAGCAGCTCGGGACGGGGGAATCAGCCCCAGCATTTT.